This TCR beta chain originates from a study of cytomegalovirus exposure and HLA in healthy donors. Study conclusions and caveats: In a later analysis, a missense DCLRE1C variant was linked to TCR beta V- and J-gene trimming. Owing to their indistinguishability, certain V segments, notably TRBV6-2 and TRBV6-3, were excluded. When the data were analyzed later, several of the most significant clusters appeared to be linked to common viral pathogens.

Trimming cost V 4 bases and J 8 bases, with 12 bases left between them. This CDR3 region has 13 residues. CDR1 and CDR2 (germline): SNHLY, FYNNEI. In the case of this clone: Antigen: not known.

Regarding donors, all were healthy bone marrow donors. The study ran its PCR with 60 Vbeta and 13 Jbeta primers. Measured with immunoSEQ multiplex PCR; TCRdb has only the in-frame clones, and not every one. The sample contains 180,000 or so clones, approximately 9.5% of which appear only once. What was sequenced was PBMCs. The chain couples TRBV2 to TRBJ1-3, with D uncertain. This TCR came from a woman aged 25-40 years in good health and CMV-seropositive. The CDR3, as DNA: TGTGCCAGCAGTGGTATGCGCGGTTACACCATATATTTT. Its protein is CASSGMRGYTIYF.